Listed here is a single T cell receptor (beta chain). This entry is derived from a study of cytomegalovirus exposure and HLA in healthy donors. V lost 5 bases to trimming and J lost 4 bases; unmatched junction nucleotides: 12. Germline loops: CDR1 KGHSH, CDR2 LQKENI. This CDR3 has 17 amino acids. The PCR ran on 60 Vbeta and 13 Jbeta primers. TCRdb keeps only in-frame clones here, not all; method: immunoSEQ multiplex PCR. The repertoire holds 200,000 to 250,000 clones, with 60% to 80% as singletons. This TCR came from a man younger than 35 in good health and CMV-seronegative. The chain combines TRBV18 with TRBJ1-1, with 11 nucleotides matching TRBD1. The sample comprised PBMCs. The CDR3 loop reads CASSTPRTGGYGTEAFF. DNA of the CDR3: TGTGCCAGCTCAACTCCCCGGACAGGGGGCTATGGCACTGAAGCTTTCTTT.